A selection of T cell receptor beta chains follows, all from one sample in a study of beta chain features in type 1 diabetes. The repertoire was sequenced with immunoSEQ multiplex PCR; TCRdb's copy has only in-frame clones and lacks some. The data show a few hundred thousand clones, approximately 12% seen once. The sample was naive CD4+ T cells from blood. Receptor source: a woman aged 18-29 years with type 1 diabetes. CDR3s include the opening cysteine and the closing phenylalanine or tryptophan. D genes are given only for firm matches. Size tells how often a clone was seen (once, few, many) or the class of an expanded clone, and some rows leave it out.

>.|.|TRBJ2-3|TRBV7-8
CASSLQASTDTQYF
TGTGCCAGCAGCTTGCAGGCTAGCACAGATACGCAGTATTTT
>.|few|TRBJ2-1|TRBV5-4
CASSFPAGNEQFF
TGTGCCAGCAGCTTTCCAGCGGGCAATGAGCAGTTCTTC
>TRBD1|few|TRBJ1-3|TRBV29-1
CSVVDRVSGNTIYF
TGCAGCGTGGTGGACAGGGTCTCTGGAAACACCATATATTTT
>TRBD2|few|TRBJ2-1|TRBV5-4
CASSRGLAGNNEQFF
TGTGCCAGCAGCCGGGGACTAGCGGGGAACAATGAGCAGTTCTTC
>TRBD1|few|TRBJ1-5|TRBV25-1
CASSDSDRDHQPQHF
TGTGCCAGCAGTGACTCGGACAGGGATCATCAGCCCCAGCATTTT
>.|.|TRBJ1-5|TRBV25-1
CASSDGEGQPQHF
TGTGCCAGCAGTGACGGGGAAGGTCAGCCCCAGCATTTT
>TRBD1|.|TRBJ1-2|TRBV18
CASSGDRGEGYTF
TGTGCCAGCTCGGGGGACAGGGGAGAGGGCTACACCTTC
>.|.|TRBJ2-7|TRBV7-6
CASSFNGVGVGEQYF
TGTGCCAGCAGCTTCAACGGGGTGGGAGTGGGCGAGCAGTACTTC
>.|.|TRBJ2-7|TRBV9
CASSAGGDSSYEQYF
TGTGCCAGCAGCGCGGGAGGGGACAGCTCCTACGAGCAGTACTTC
>TRBD1|.|TRBJ2-3|TRBV29-1
CSVGQISTDTQYF
TGCAGCGTGGGACAGATTAGCACAGATACGCAGTATTTT
>.|few|TRBJ1-4|TRBV9
CASSAPGSRVEKLFF
TGTGCCAGCAGCGCACCGGGATCGAGGGTTGAAAAACTGTTTTTT
>.|few|TRBJ2-5|TRBV9
CASSAGFPDERVMDF
TGTGCCAGCAGCGCGGGGTTTCCAGACGAGCGGGTTATGGACTTC
>.|few|TRBJ2-4|TRBV29-1
CSVVGRFGKNIQYF
TGCAGCGTTGTGGGGAGGTTTGGCAAAAACATTCAGTACTTC
>TRBD2|few|TRBJ2-5|TRBV4-1
CASSQRTSGEGKTQYF
TGCGCCAGCAGCCAACGGACTAGCGGGGAAGGGAAGACCCAGTACTTC
>TRBD2|.|TRBJ2-5|TRBV7-8
CASSLNGATSGFQETQYF
TGTGCCAGCAGCTTAAATGGAGCGACTAGCGGATTTCAAGAGACCCAGTACTTC
>.|few|TRBJ1-1|TRBV18
CASSWGDTEAFF
TGTGCCAGCTCTTGGGGGGACACTGAAGCTTTCTTT
>.|.|TRBJ1-5|TRBV18
CASSPASTGSNQPQHF
TGTGCCAGCTCACCAGCCTCCACAGGGAGCAATCAGCCCCAGCATTTT
>.|few|TRBJ2-5|TRBV11-2
CASTVGGAQYF
TGTGCCAGCACCGTCGGCGGCGCCCAGTACTTC
>.|.|TRBJ1-1|TRBV5-4
CASSSGYTEAFF
TGTGCCAGCAGCTCAGGGTACACTGAAGCTTTCTTT
>.|.|TRBJ2-3|TRBV4-3
CASSQDVEGGQYF
TGCGCCAGCAGCCAAGATGTCGAAGGGGGTCAGTATTTT
>TRBD1|.|TRBJ2-3|TRBV30
CARGTGGPDTQYF
TGTGCCAGGGGGACAGGGGGGCCAGATACGCAGTATTTT
>TRBD1|.|TRBJ2-2|TRBV6-5
CASRSGTGGGELFF
TGTGCCAGCAGATCCGGGACAGGTGGCGGGGAGCTGTTTTTT
>.|few|TRBJ1-5|TRBV4-1
CASSQTGMRNQPQHF
TGCGCCAGCAGCCAAACAGGGATGCGCAATCAGCCCCAGCATTTT
>TRBD1|few|TRBJ2-1|TRBV5-4
CASSLGRQGIGNEQFF
TGTGCCAGCAGCTTGGGCAGACAGGGGATTGGAAATGAGCAGTTCTTC
>TRBD1|.|TRBJ1-4|TRBV11-2
CASTSTGDKLFF
TGTGCCAGCACCTCGACAGGGGATAAACTGTTTTTT
>TRBD2|.|TRBJ2-7|TRBV10-3
CAIMVTSGSREQYF
TGTGCCATCATGGTGACTAGCGGGAGTCGGGAGCAGTACTTC
>TRBD1|few|TRBJ1-2|TRBV29-1
CSVGTESYGYTF
TGCAGCGTCGGGACAGAATCCTATGGCTACACCTTC
>TRBD1|few|TRBJ1-1|TRBV29-1
CSVTGGLTEAFF
TGCAGCGTAACAGGGGGCTTGACTGAAGCTTTCTTT
>TRBD2|.|TRBJ2-2|TRBV9
CASRAGGGTGELFF
TGTGCCAGCAGAGCGGGGGGCGGTACCGGGGAGCTGTTTTTT
>.|few|TRBJ2-1|TRBV11-3
CASSLGAQGTYLNEQFF
TGTGCCAGCAGCTTAGGGGCCCAGGGGACATATCTCAATGAGCAGTTCTTC
>TRBD2|few|TRBJ2-7|TRBV6-5
CASGRAPYEQYF
TGTGCCAGCGGGAGGGCCCCGTACGAGCAGTACTTC
>.|few|TRBJ2-7|TRBV27
CASSLFSSRREQYF
TGTGCCAGCAGTTTATTTAGCAGCCGGAGGGAGCAGTACTTC